One sample yielded the 10 T cell receptor beta chains listed below, sequenced in a study of T cells after yellow fever vaccination (dated by TCRdb to about 2019). Receptors were amplified or captured by 5' RACE. Data came from an Illumina HiSeq 2500. Clones were called with MiXCR by TCRdb after fastp trimmed the public reads at Q25, and only in-frame beta chains were retained. CDR3 protein duplicates are merged, each entry listing the most common genes and DNA. The sample records around 350,000 distinct CDR3 sequences, 6.2% of which are singletons. The ten largest clones add up to over 12% of the sample. The meaning of the sample's treatment or condition label: live attenuated yellow fever vaccine strain. Sequences were derived from PBMCs, sampled 5 days after the yellow fever booster vaccination. These receptors originate from a man aged 30 to 45 who received the YFV17D yellow fever vaccine.

This clonotype has ten or more counts. This chain uses TRBV12-3 or TRBV12-4 with TRBJ2-5, with 7 bases lining up with TRBD2. The CDR3 is 13 amino acids. V lost 6 bases, J lost 5 bases, and 6 bases stayed unmatched. CDR3 protein: CASSAGVVETQYF. The DNA for the CDR3 is TGTGCCAGCAGCGCGGGAGTTGTGGAGACCCAGTACTTC.

This clonotype appeared many times. V gene TRBV12-3 or TRBV12-4 combines with J gene TRBJ2-5; D may be TRBD2 (6 bases). This CDR3 has 14 amino acids. Trimming took off 6 bases at V and 3 bases at J, with 14 bases between the two ends. The CDR3 region is CASSPFRREETQYF. The CDR3 region has the DNA TGTGCCAGCAGCCCGTTTAGGAGGGAAGAGACCCAGTACTTC.

The V and J genes are TRBV12-3 or TRBV12-4 and TRBJ2-5; the match to TRBD1 covers 10 bases. CDR3 size: 13 residues. V gave up 7 bases and J gave up 3 bases; unmatched junction bases: 2. In nucleotides, the CDR3 is TGTGCCAGCATCGGGACAGGGGAAGAGACCCAGTACTTC. It encodes CASIGTGEETQYF.

V and J are TRBV15 and TRBJ2-3; no clear D gene. Germline CDR1 reads LNHNV; CDR2 reads YYDKDF (reference sequence). This CDR3 has 13 residues. Trimming removed 0 bases at V and 5 bases at J, with 6 bases between. CDR3 sequence reads: CATSRDHGDTQYF. For the CDR3, the DNA is TGTGCCACCAGCAGAGATCATGGAGATACGCAGTATTTT.

This chain joins TRBV7-2 and TRBJ2-6; unclear D gene. Germline assignment: CDR1 SGHTA and CDR2 FQGNSA. The CDR3 is made up of 13 amino acids. Trimming removed 1 base from V and 10 bases from J, with 8 bases in between. CDR3: CASSLEIGNVLTF. CDR3 bases: TGTGCCAGCAGCTTAGAAATAGGGAACGTCCTGACTTTC. Full variable domain (missing parts from reference TRBV7-2 and TRBJ2-6): GAGVSQSPSNKVTEKGKDVELRCDPISGHTALYWYRQSLGQGLEFLIYFQGNSAPDKSGLPSDRFSAERTGGSVSTLTIQRTQQEDSAVYLCASSLEIGNVLTFGAGSRLTVL.

This clonotype turned up a few times. J is TRBJ2-1 and V is TRBV29-1; D tentatively reads TRBD1 or TRBD2 (5 bases each). Germline V gene lookup returns CDR1 SQVTM and CDR2 ANQGSEA. CDR3 length: 14 amino acids. V lost 6 bases and J lost 6, with 18 bases in between. The CDR3 spells CSVSGTPKANEQFF. CDR3 DNA: TGCAGCGTGTCCGGGACCCCCAAGGCCAATGAGCAGTTCTTC.

This clonotype was observed at least ten times. The genes are TRBV20-1 and TRBJ2-1; weak D call: TRBD1 (5 bases). The V and J ends lost 8 bases and 5 bases respectively, with 19 bases between them. CDR1 and CDR2 (germline): DFQATT, SNEGSKA (reference sequence). The CDR3 has 14 residues. The CDR3 DNA is TGCAGTCCGTATTCGGGCGAAGGGGACAATGAGCAGTTCTTC. It is translated as CSPYSGEGDNEQFF.

This clonotype showed up many times. The J gene is TRBJ2-1, the V gene TRBV7-2; 9 nucleotides align to TRBD2. The trim removed 5 bases at V and 6 bases at J, leaving 8 bases unmatched. Germline assignment: CDR1 SGHTA and CDR2 FQGNSA. This CDR3 has 15 amino acids. CDR3 amino acids: CASSPLAGGPNEQFF. CDR3 coding DNA: TGTGCCAGCAGCCCACTGGCGGGAGGGCCCAATGAGCAGTTCTTC.

The table lists this clonotype with many counts. This rearrangement joins TRBV12-3 or TRBV12-4 to TRBJ2-1; 8 bases map to TRBD2. The CDR3 is made up of 17 amino acids. The V gene end was trimmed by 4 bases and the J gene end by 0 bases; junction bases not matched to a gene: 8. The CDR3 coding sequence is TGTGCCAGCAGTTCCCGGTCGAGCGGGAGCTCCTACAATGAGCAGTTCTTC. Amino acids: CASSSRSSGSSYNEQFF.

In this sample, this clonotype turned up a few times. V and J are TRBV7-9 and TRBJ2-1; TRBD1 or TRBD2 may be the D gene (7 bases each). Germline V CDR1 and CDR2: SEHNR, FQNEAQ (reference sequence). Deletions cut 5 bases from V and 9 bases from J, with 17 bases between. CDR3 length: 14 amino acids. CDR3 loop: CASSLWTRQGEQFF. The DNA of the CDR3 is TGTGCCAGCAGCCTGTGGACTAGACAGGGTGAGCAGTTCTTC.